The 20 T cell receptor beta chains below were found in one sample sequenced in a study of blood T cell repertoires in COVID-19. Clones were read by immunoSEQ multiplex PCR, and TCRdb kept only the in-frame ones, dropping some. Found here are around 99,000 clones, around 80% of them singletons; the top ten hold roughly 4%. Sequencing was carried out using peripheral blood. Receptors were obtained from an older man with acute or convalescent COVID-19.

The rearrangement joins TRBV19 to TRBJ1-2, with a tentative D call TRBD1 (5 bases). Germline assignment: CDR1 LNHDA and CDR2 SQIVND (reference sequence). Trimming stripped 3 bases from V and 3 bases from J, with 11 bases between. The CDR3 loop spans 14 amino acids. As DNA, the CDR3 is TGTGCCAGTAGTATCTTGGGGCCAGACTATGGCTACACCTTC. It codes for CASSILGPDYGYTF.

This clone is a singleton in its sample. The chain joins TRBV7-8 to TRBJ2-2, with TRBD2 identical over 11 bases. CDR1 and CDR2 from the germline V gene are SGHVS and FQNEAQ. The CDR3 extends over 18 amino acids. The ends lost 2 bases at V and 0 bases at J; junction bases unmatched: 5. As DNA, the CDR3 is TGTGCCAGCAGCTTAAGGGCTAGCGGGGGGCCGAACACCGGGGAGCTGTTTTTT. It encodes CASSLRASGGPNTGELFF.

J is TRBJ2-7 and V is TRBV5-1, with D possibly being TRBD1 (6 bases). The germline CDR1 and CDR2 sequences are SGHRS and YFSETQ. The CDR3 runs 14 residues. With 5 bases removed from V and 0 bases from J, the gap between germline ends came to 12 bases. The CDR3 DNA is TGCGCCAGCAGTTCGAGGGGGAGCTCCTACGAGCAGTACTTC. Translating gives CASSSRGSSYEQYF.

CDR3 sequence reads: CASSKLGGGSSYEQYF. The CDR3 DNA sequence: TGTGCCAGCAGCAAACTCGGGGGTGGGAGCTCCTACGAGCAGTACTTC. This rearrangement joins TRBV21-1 to TRBJ2-7; whether TRBD2, the table's D call, matches the DNA was not checked. TRBV21-1 is classified as a pseudogene. CDR3 length: 16 residues.

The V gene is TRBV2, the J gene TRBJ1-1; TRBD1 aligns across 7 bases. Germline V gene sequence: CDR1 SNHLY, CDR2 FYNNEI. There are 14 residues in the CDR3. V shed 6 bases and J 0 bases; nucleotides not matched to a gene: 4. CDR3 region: CASRGQPMNTEAFF. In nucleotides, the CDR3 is TGTGCCAGCAGGGGACAGCCCATGAACACTGAAGCTTTCTTT.

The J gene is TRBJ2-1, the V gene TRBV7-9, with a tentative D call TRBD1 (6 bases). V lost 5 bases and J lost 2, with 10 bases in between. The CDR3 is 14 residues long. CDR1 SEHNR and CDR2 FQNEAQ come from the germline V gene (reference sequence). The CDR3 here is CASSQQGPYNEQFF. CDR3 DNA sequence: TGTGCCAGCAGCCAACAGGGCCCCTACAATGAGCAGTTCTTC.

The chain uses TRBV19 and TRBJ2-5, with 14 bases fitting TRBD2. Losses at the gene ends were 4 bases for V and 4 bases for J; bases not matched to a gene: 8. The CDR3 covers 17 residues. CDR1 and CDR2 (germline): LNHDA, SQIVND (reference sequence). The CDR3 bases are TGTGCCAGTAGTAGTCGGACTAGCGGGGGGCGGAGAGAGACCCAGTACTTC. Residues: CASSSRTSGGRRETQYF. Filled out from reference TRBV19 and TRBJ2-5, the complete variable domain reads DGGITQSPKYLFRKEGQNVTLSCEQNLNHDAMYWYRQDPGQGLRLIYYSQIVNDFQKGDIAEGYSVSREKKESFPLTVTSAQKNPTAFYLCASSSRTSGGRRETQYFGPGTRLLVL.

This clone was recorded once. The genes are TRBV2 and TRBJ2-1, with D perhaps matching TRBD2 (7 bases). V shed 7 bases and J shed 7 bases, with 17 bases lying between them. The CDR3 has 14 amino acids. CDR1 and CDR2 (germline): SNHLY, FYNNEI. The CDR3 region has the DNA TGTGCCAGCAAGGGGGTCCCCGGGGGGAATGAGCAGTTCTTC. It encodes CASKGVPGGNEQFF.

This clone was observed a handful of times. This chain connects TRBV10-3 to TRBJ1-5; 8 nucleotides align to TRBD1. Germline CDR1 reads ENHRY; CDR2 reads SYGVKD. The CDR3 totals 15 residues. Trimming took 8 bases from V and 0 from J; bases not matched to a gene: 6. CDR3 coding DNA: TGTGCCATCGGGACGGGACAGGATAGCAATCAGCCCCAGCATTTT. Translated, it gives CAIGTGQDSNQPQHF.

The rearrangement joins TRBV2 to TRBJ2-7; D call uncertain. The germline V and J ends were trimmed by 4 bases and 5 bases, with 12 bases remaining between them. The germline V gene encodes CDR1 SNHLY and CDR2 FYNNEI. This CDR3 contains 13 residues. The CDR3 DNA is TGTGCCAGCAGTGGCGCAGGCCTCGACGAGCAGTACTTC. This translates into CASSGAGLDEQYF.

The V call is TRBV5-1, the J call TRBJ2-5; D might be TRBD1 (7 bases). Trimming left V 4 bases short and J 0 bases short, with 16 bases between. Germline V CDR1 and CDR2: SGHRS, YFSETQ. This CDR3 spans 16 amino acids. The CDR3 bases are TGCGCCAGCAGCGCGGGGACAGCATTGTACCAAGAGACCCAGTACTTC. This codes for CASSAGTALYQETQYF. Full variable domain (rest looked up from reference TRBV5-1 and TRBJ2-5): KAGVTQTPRYLIKTRGQQVTLSCSPISGHRSVSWYQQTPGQGLQFLFEYFSETQRNKGNFPGRFSGRQFSNSRSEMNVSTLELGDSALYLCASSAGTALYQETQYFGPGTRLLVL.

The DNA of the CDR3 is TGTGCCAGCAGCCAAGTTAGGAAAGGACTAGCGATTCCGAACACCGGGGAGCTGTTTTTT. Translating it yields CASSQVRKGLAIPNTGELFF. This chain joins TRBV3-1 (or the pseudogene TRBV3-2) and TRBJ2-2; 9 bases match TRBD2. This CDR3 region has 20 residues. From germline, CDR1 is LGHDT and CDR2 YNNKEL (reference sequence). J was trimmed by 0 bases and V by 1 base; bases with no gene match: 12.

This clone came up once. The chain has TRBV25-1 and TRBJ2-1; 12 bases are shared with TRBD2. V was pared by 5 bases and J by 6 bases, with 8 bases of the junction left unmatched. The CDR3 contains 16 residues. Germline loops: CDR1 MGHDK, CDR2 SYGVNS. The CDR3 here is CASSTYGLAGFNEQFF. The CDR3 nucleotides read TGTGCCAGCAGTACCTACGGACTAGCGGGATTCAATGAGCAGTTCTTC.

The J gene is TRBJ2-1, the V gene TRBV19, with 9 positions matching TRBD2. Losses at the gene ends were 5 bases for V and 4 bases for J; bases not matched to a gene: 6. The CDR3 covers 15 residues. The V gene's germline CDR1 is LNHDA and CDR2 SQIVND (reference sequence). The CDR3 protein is CASSVVAGAYNEQFF. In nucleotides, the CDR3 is TGTGCCAGTAGTGTGGTAGCGGGGGCGTACAATGAGCAGTTCTTC.

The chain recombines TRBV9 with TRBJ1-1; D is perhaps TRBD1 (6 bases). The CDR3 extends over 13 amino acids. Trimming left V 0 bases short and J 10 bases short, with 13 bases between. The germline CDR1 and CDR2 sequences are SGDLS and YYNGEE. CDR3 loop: CASSVEGGLGAFF. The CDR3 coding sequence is TGTGCCAGCAGCGTAGAGGGGGGGCTTGGAGCTTTCTTT.

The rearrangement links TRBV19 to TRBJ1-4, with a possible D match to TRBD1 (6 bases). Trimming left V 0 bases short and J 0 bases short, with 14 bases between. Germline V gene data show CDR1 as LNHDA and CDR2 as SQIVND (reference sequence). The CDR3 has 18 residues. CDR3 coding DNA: TGTGCCAGTAGTATAGACAGAGGGGGATCATCAACTAATGAAAAACTGTTTTTT. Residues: CASSIDRGGSSTNEKLFF.

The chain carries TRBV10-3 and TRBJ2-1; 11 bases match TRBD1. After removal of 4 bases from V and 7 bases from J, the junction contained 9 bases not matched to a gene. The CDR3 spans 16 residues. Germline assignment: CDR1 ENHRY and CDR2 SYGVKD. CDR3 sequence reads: CAISGPGQGVPNEQFF. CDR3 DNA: TGTGCCATCAGTGGGCCGGGACAGGGGGTACCGAATGAGCAGTTCTTC.

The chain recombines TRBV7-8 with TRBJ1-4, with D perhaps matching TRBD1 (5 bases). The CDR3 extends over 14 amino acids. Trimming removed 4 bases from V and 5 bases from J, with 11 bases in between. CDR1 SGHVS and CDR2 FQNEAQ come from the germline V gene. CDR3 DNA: TGTGCCAGCAGCTCCCGGGACTCAAATGAAAAACTGTTTTTT. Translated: CASSSRDSNEKLFF.

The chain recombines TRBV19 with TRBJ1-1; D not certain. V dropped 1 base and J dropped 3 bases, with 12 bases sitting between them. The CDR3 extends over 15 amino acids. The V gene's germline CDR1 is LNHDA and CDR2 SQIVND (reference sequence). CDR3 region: CASSIGGFGYTEAFF. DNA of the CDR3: TGTGCCAGTAGTATAGGAGGGTTTGGGTACACTGAAGCTTTCTTT.

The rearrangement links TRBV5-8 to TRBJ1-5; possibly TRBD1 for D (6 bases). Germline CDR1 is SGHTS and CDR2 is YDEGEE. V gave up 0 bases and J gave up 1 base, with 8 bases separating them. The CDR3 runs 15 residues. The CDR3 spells CASSLAQGSNQPQHF. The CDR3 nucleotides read TGTGCCAGCAGCTTGGCCCAGGGGAGCAATCAGCCCCAGCATTTT.